This T cell receptor (beta chain) was recorded in a study of blood T cells in healthy people across ages (dated by TCRdb to the mid-2010s). Notes on the research overall: In model experiments, template switching captured roughly one uniquely barcoded TCR beta cDNA molecule for every two T cells. The study measured age-related changes in TCR beta repertoire diversity using deep sequencing normalized with unique cDNA molecular identifiers. Four age groups were formed from the donors: young (average approximately 16 years), middle-aged (more than 35), aged (approximately 60) and long-lived (roughly 88). To avoid experimental bias, donors of different ages were randomly spread across the sequencing lanes. For two donors (one aged 18 to 30 and one aged 80 or older), the study analyzed two additional independent replicas of 1 million unique cDNA reads from the same blood draw. Study-level results and caveats: Observed TCR beta diversity correlated strongly with the percentage of naive T cells measured by flow cytometry. Conclusive comparison of naive and antigen-experienced compartments was prevented by the profiling of bulk unsorted PBMCs. Compared with the aged group, the long-lived group had more naive CD4+ T cells, fewer expanded clones and increased TCR diversity, a pattern suggesting age selection. Estimates of total diversity based on one million sequenced T cells were considered lower bounds and underestimates. Observed TCR beta diversity per million T cells fell roughly linearly with age, and a significant reduction was already apparent by age approximately 40. Donor CMV infection status was unknown, potentially confounding age-related changes in expanded clonotypes.

CDR1 and CDR2 are read off the germline V gene as LGHNA and YSLEER. The CDR3, cysteine through phenylalanine, is 15 amino acids long. This entry keeps only the CDR3 DNA: 45 bases, framed from base 1. Preparation of the library involved 5' RACE. The sequencer was an Illumina HiSeq 2500. The second PCR ran for about 6 to 12 cycles and used a J-beta primer mix along with a sample-barcoded 5' primer. A unique molecular identifier was introduced onto each TCR beta cDNA molecule by a template-switch 5' adaptor carrying 12 random nucleotides. At least 2.5 million CDR3-containing paired-end reads were obtained from each sample. First-strand cDNA was synthesized from all RNA with the Mint cDNA synthesis kit, primed by a TRBC-specific oligonucleotide. After uracil-DNA glycosylase treatment, a first 18-cycle PCR used universal primers M1SS and BC2_uni_R on all cDNA. Turning to the authors' computational methods: For normalization, 1 million high-quality reads, each with a distinct molecular identifier, were randomly selected from each sample. Instead of being binned into consensus sequences, reads with shared molecular identifiers were discarded. MiTCR, run with a Q25 quality threshold and the strictest error-elimination algorithm, handled CDR3 identification, clonotype clustering and error correction. A nonparametric unseen species model with Euler transformation was used to estimate a lower bound on total TCR beta diversity. The public reads were run again by TCRdb, first through fastp at Q25 and then through MiXCR, and only productive beta chains were kept. Rows matching on CDR3 protein sequence are summarized as one entry with the most common DNA and genes. TCRdb's processing, not the authors', yielded these V and J calls. The sample has about 580,000 distinct CDR3 sequences on record, around half of them singletons. The ten largest clones capture roughly 24% of the sample.

Donors were under 40 systemically healthy Caucasian individuals from Russia aged 6 to 90 years. Roughly 9.5 milliliters of peripheral blood were drawn from each donor into EDTA-treated Vacutainer tubes. Ficoll-Paque density-gradient centrifugation was used to isolate PBMCs, with at least 7 million per sample. Trizol reagent was used to extract total RNA from the PBMCs, yielding at least 6 micrograms per sample. For every donor, an aliquot of PBMCs went through flow cytometry to measure the percentages of naive CD45RAhigh/CD27high T cells. Note on this clonotype: Its cognate antigen has yet to be identified. An end of the junction differs from the germline gene, which may be a read error.

What was sequenced was blood. The TCR sequence derives from an elderly man in good health. The sequence links TRBV4-3 to TRBJ2-1, with no reliable assignment of the D segment. The CDR3 reads as follows: CASSQEPITSAEQFF. The nucleotide sequence reads as follows: TGCGCCAGCAGCCAAGAGCCCATTACCTCGGCTGAGCAGTTCTTT.